This T cell receptor beta chain is drawn from a study of blood T cell repertoires in COVID-19. Germline V gene lookup returns CDR1 SGHRS and CDR2 YFSETQ. V lost 6 bases, J lost 2 bases, and 11 bases lay in between. This CDR3 region has 14 residues. Profiling relied on immunoSEQ multiplex PCR, and the TCRdb table lists in-frame clones only, not all of them. This table holds about 55,000 clones, around 85% found once. The clonotype originates from a human donor in a cohort sampled during active COVID-19. Sequencing used peripheral blood. The genes are TRBV5-1 and TRBJ2-2; D is unresolved. CDR3 sequence (DNA): TGCGCCAGCAACCCAGCGCCCAACACCGGGGAGCTGTTTTTT. It codes for CASNPAPNTGELFF.